This T cell receptor beta chain was sequenced for a study of regulatory T cells in long-lasting Graves disease. Study at large: Persistent cases took antithyroid drugs over 5 years and stayed TSH receptor antibody positive. Study-wide results and caveats: New patients shared fewer public clonotypes (about 1,000) than persistent patients did (2,741). There were preferences for TRBV28, TRBJ1-2 and TRBJ2-5 in persistent disease.

CDR1 and CDR2 from the germline V gene are DFQATT and SNEGSKA (reference sequence). V lost 3 bases, J lost 1 base, and 5 bases stayed unmatched. This CDR3 has 15 amino acids. Arm-PCR of CDR3 regions with iRepertoire HTBI primers generated TCR beta libraries. Using its own MiXCR run on the multiplex PCR reads, TCRdb lists one record per CDR3 protein. This table has a few hundred thousand distinct CDR3 sequences, 23% appearing once. Time point indicated: persistent/refractory GD, antithyroid drugs over 5 years with positive TRAb. Making the TCR library involved RNA that had been extracted from PBMCs. Concerning this clonotype: What it binds is unknown.

The TCR sequence derives from a female donor with Graves disease. The rearrangement links TRBV20-1 to TRBJ2-4; the match to TRBD2 covers 8 bases. Sequences were derived from peripheral blood mononuclear cells (PBMCs), sampled when the disease was refractory, from a patient treated with antithyroid drugs. This CDR3 is CSASLRGRAKNIQYF. The DNA for the CDR3 is TGCAGTGCTAGTCTTCGCGGGAGGGCCAAAAACATTCAGTACTTC.